This TCR beta chain comes out of a study of Ad26.COV2.S vaccination and SARS-CoV-2 variants. Profiling relied on immunoSEQ multiplex PCR, and the TCRdb table lists in-frame clones only, not all of them. The data show about 400,000 clones, with roughly four fifths seen just once and about 7.4% held by the top ten. The treatment: about 20 received Ad26.COV2.S at low or high dose, single or two shots; about 5 received placebo; per-sample allocation not given. Day 63 after the first vaccine or placebo injection was the time point for sampling. The sample consisted of peripheral blood, taken in a trial of Ad26.COV2.S vaccine versus placebo. The TCR was taken from a person between 18 and 59 years old who received the Ad26.COV2.S COVID-19 vaccine or a placebo.

CDR3 DNA: TGTGCCAGCAGTCGACTAGGAGATACGCAGTATTTT. Residues: CASSRLGDTQYF. This rearrangement joins TRBV3-1 (or the pseudogene TRBV3-2) to TRBJ2-3, with D tentatively TRBD2 (6 bases). From germline, CDR1 is LGHDT and CDR2 YNNKEL (reference sequence). V was clipped by 6 bases and J by 5 bases, with 9 bases between them. The CDR3 length is 12 residues.